The next 30 T cell receptor beta chains were all read from a single sample in a study of shared clonotypes between healthy human individuals. Repertoires were generated with immunoSEQ multiplex PCR, while TCRdb's copy carries only in-frame clones and drops some. The sample holds almost 700,000 clones; about 91% are singletons and the top ten take 24%. Naive CD8 cells lacked CD45RO and underwent positive selection for CCR7, leaving out terminally differentiated effector memory CD45RA+ cells. What was sequenced was naive CD8+ T cells sorted from blood. The receptors originated from a man aged 25 to 40 in good health.

The chain couples TRBV18 to TRBJ1-2; D uncertain. The V and J ends lost 2 bases and 5 bases respectively, with 15 bases between them. The CDR3 has 15 residues. CDR1 and CDR2 from the germline V gene are KGHSH and LQKENI. CDR3 in amino acids: CASSPEGGILYGYTF. The CDR3 region has the DNA TGTGCCAGCTCACCAGAGGGTGGCATCCTTTATGGCTACACCTTC.

The chain links TRBV4-1 to TRBJ2-1; D is undetermined. The V end lost 2 bases, the J end lost 8 bases, and 7 bases lay between the germline ends. Germline assignment: CDR1 MGHRA and CDR2 YSYEKL. CDR3 size: 12 residues. The CDR3 spells CASSQRDDEQFF. Written as DNA, the CDR3 is TGCGCCAGCAGCCAAAGGGATGATGAGCAGTTCTTC.

The rearrangement joins TRBV19 to TRBJ2-7, with 9 bases lining up with TRBD1. Trimming took 1 base from V and 2 from J; bases not matched to a gene: 3. The CDR3 consists of 15 residues. Germline CDR1 reads LNHDA; CDR2 reads SQIVND (reference sequence). CDR3 protein: CASSIAGQGAYEQYF. CDR3 DNA: TGTGCCAGTAGTATAGCGGGACAGGGAGCCTACGAGCAGTACTTC. Full variable domain (rest looked up from reference TRBV19 and TRBJ2-7): DGGITQSPKYLFRKEGQNVTLSCEQNLNHDAMYWYRQDPGQGLRLIYYSQIVNDFQKGDIAEGYSVSREKKESFPLTVTSAQKNPTAFYLCASSIAGQGAYEQYFGPGTRLTVT.

The rearrangement joins TRBV13 to TRBJ1-1; no clear D gene. There are 12 residues in the CDR3. CDR1 and CDR2 (germline): PRHDT, FYEKMQ (reference sequence). Trimming removed 0 bases from V and 8 bases from J, with 7 bases in between. CDR3 region: CASSLGLAEAFF. CDR3 coding DNA: TGTGCCAGCAGCTTAGGCCTGGCGGAAGCTTTCTTT. Supplemented by reference TRBV13 and TRBJ1-1, the full variable domain reads AAGVIQSPRHLIKEKRETATLKCYPIPRHDTVYWYQQGPGQDPQFLISFYEKMQSDKGSIPDRFSAQQFSDYHSELNMSSLELGDSALYFCASSLGLAEAFFGQGTRLTVV.

The rearrangement links TRBV18 to TRBJ2-1; 11 nucleotides match TRBD2. With V trimmed by 3 bases and J by 3 bases, 13 bases remained unmatched. The length of the CDR3 is 19 residues. CDR1 KGHSH and CDR2 LQKENI come from the germline V gene. The CDR3 DNA reads TGTGCCAGCTCACCCGACCTAGCGGGAGGAACATACAACTACAATGAGCAGTTCTTC. This translates into CASSPDLAGGTYNYNEQFF.

V is TRBV11-2 and J is TRBJ2-7; 8 nucleotides align to TRBD2. This CDR3 has 14 amino acids. The J segment lost 2 bases and the V segment lost 5 bases, leaving 5 bases of the junction unmatched. Looked up from germline, CDR1 is SGHAT and CDR2 is FQNNGV. The CDR3 DNA reads TGTGCCAGCAGCACTAGCGGTCCGCCCTACGAGCAGTACTTC. Its translation: CASSTSGPPYEQYF. Based on the CDR3 plus reference TRBV11-2 and TRBJ2-7, the full variable domain is EAGVAQSPRYKIIEKRQSVAFWCNPISGHATLYWYQQILGQGPKLLIQFQNNGVVDDSQLPKDRFSAERLKGVDSTLKIQPAKLEDSAVYLCASSTSGPPYEQYFGPGTRLTVT.

The chain is built from TRBV7-9 and TRBJ2-7, with TRBD2 matching 9 bases. The CDR3 runs to 16 residues. CDR1 SEHNR and CDR2 FQNEAQ come from the germline V gene (reference sequence). J was trimmed by 9 bases and V by 0 bases; bases with no gene match: 12. CDR3 loop: CASSLAGLAGLTAQYF. CDR3 nucleotide sequence: TGTGCCAGCAGCTTAGCGGGGCTAGCGGGACTAACGGCGCAGTACTTC.

Note on this clone: The identical CDR3 is also encoded by other nucleotide sequences in the sample. The genes are TRBV4-1 and TRBJ2-5; no clear D. Trimming shortened V by 0 bases and J by 5 bases, and 4 bases separated the two germline ends. Germline V lookup: CDR1 MGHRA, CDR2 YSYEKL. This CDR3 is built from 12 residues. In DNA, the CDR3 is TGCGCCAGCAGCCAAGATCGCGAGACCCAGTACTTC. Translating gives CASSQDRETQYF.

V is TRBV10-1 and J is TRBJ2-1, with D perhaps matching TRBD1 (6 bases). CDR3 length: 16 amino acids. V was clipped by 3 bases and J by 0 bases, with 12 bases between them. Germline V CDR1 and CDR2: WNHNN, SYGVQD (reference sequence). CDR3 protein: CASSDNGQSSYNEQFF. DNA of the CDR3: TGCGCCAGCAGTGATAACGGACAGAGCTCCTACAATGAGCAGTTCTTC.

The rearrangement joins TRBV27 to TRBJ2-3; D gene uncertain. The CDR3 runs to 16 residues. Looked up from germline, CDR1 is MNHEY and CDR2 is SMNVEV (reference sequence). Trimming shortened V by 2 bases and J by 0 bases, and 12 bases separated the two germline ends. Here the CDR3 reads CASSLGTRPSTDTQYF. In DNA form, the CDR3 reads TGTGCCAGCAGTTTAGGTACAAGACCTAGCACAGATACGCAGTATTTT.

The chain uses TRBV7-2 and TRBJ2-2; D perhaps matches TRBD2 (6 bases). Trimming stripped 5 bases from V and 7 bases from J, with 20 bases between. Germline loops: CDR1 SGHTA, CDR2 FQGNSA. The CDR3 has 16 residues. The CDR3: CASSLRSGSKNGELFF. The CDR3 bases are TGTGCCAGCAGCCTACGGTCCGGGAGTAAGAACGGGGAGCTGTTTTTT.

In DNA, the CDR3 is TGTGCCAGCTTACAGGGGGCGCAAGAAGAGACCCAGTACTTC. Protein sequence: CASLQGAQEETQYF. V gene TRBV5-6 combines with J gene TRBJ2-5; 9 bases align to TRBD1. The germline CDR1 and CDR2 sequences are SGHDT and YYEEEE. The CDR3 length is 14 residues. V dropped 7 bases and J dropped 3; count of bases not matched to a gene: 7.

The chain joins TRBV4-1 to TRBJ2-1; TRBD1 matches at 7 bases. Germline CDR1 MGHRA, CDR2 YSYEKL. V lost 2 bases, J lost 8 bases, and 9 bases stayed unmatched. The CDR3 has 15 residues. CDR3 amino acids: CASSQNTGVVHEQFF. Here the CDR3 DNA reads TGCGCCAGCAGCCAAAACACAGGGGTTGTCCATGAGCAGTTCTTC.

This sequence joins TRBV28 and TRBJ2-7; D is possibly TRBD1 (6 bases). The CDR3 runs 14 residues. Trimming shortened V by 5 bases and J by 4 bases, and 15 bases separated the two germline ends. In germline, CDR1 is MDHEN, CDR2 SYDVKM. DNA for the CDR3: TGTGCCAGCAGTGTTGACAGGCCGATTTACGAGCAGTACTTC. Translated: CASSVDRPIYEQYF.

The genes are TRBV7-9 and TRBJ2-3, with 8 positions matching TRBD1. Germline CDR1 SEHNR, CDR2 FQNEAQ (reference sequence). This CDR3 spans 17 amino acids. V shed 2 bases, J shed 5 bases, and the junction held 12 bases outside the gene matches. For the CDR3, the DNA is TGTGCCAGCAGCTTATGGCGCTTGGACAGGGAGGTAGATACGCAGTATTTT. Translating gives CASSLWRLDREVDTQYF.

The chain links TRBV7-2 to TRBJ2-3; D is unresolved. The CDR3 extends over 12 amino acids. V was cut by 5 bases and J by 4 bases, with 7 bases left in between. Germline V gives CDR1 SGHTA, CDR2 FQGNSA. DNA of the CDR3: TGTGCCAGCAGCACAACGTCAGATACGCAGTATTTT. Translation gives CASSTTSDTQYF.

This chain links TRBV28 with TRBJ2-7, with a possible D match to TRBD2 (6 bases). V dropped 3 bases and J dropped 5 bases, with 20 bases sitting between them. Germline CDR1 and CDR2: MDHEN and SYDVKM. This CDR3 has 16 residues. The CDR3 loop reads CASSFPLAPFEDEQYF. As DNA, the CDR3 is TGTGCCAGCAGTTTTCCACTAGCACCATTTGAGGACGAGCAGTACTTC. Combining the CDR3 with reference TRBV28 and TRBJ2-7 gives the whole variable domain DVKVTQSSRYLVKRTGEKVFLECVQDMDHENMFWYRQDPGLGLRLIYFSYDVKMKEKGDIPEGYSVSREKKERFSLILESASTNQTSMYLCASSFPLAPFEDEQYFGPGTRLTVT.

CDR3 DNA: TGTGCCAGCAGCCCGTGGGGGCTGACTAATGAAAAACTGTTTTTT. Translated, it gives CASSPWGLTNEKLFF. The chain links TRBV11-2 to TRBJ1-4, with D perhaps TRBD1 (6 bases). V was pared by 5 bases and J by 2 bases, with 12 bases between. CDR1 is SGHAT, CDR2 FQNNGV, per germline. This CDR3 contains 15 residues.

The chain links TRBV7-9 to TRBJ2-1; D gene uncertain. Trimming took off 1 base at V and 8 bases at J, with 12 bases between the two ends. The germline gives CDR1 SEHNR, CDR2 FQNEAQ (reference sequence). The length of the CDR3 is 14 residues. This chain's CDR3 is CASSLVRTTDEQFF. The DNA of the CDR3 is TGTGCCAGCAGCTTAGTACGCACAACGGATGAGCAGTTCTTC.

The J gene is TRBJ2-7, the V gene TRBV27; the match to TRBD2 covers 14 bases. Germline V CDR1 and CDR2: MNHEY, SMNVEV (reference sequence). The CDR3 is 17 amino acids. V shed 2 bases, J shed 7 bases, and the junction held 10 bases outside the gene matches. The CDR3 DNA reads TGTGCCAGCAGTTTACTTGAATCCGGGACTAGCGGGAGTGAGCAGTACTTC. It is translated as CASSLLESGTSGSEQYF.

This clone occurred a few times. The V gene is TRBV4-1, the J gene TRBJ2-7, with D maybe TRBD2 (6 bases). Looked up from germline, CDR1 is MGHRA and CDR2 is YSYEKL. Deletions cut 1 base from V and 0 bases from J, with 10 bases between. The CDR3 contains 15 residues. DNA for the CDR3: TGCGCCAGCAGCCAAGGGGCGGGAACCTCCTACGAGCAGTACTTC. Translation gives CASSQGAGTSYEQYF.

This chain uses TRBV5-1 with TRBJ2-1; weak D call: TRBD1 (6 bases). The CDR3 extends over 15 amino acids. Per germline, CDR1 SGHRS and CDR2 YFSETQ. Trimming took off 7 bases at V and 5 bases at J, with 19 bases between the two ends. The CDR3 DNA follows: TGCGCCAGCTCCCCCCCCGGGACAAGAAACAATGAGCAGTTCTTC. Protein sequence: CASSPPGTRNNEQFF.

This sequence joins TRBV27 and TRBJ2-7, with D perhaps TRBD1 (6 bases). The CDR3 spans 14 residues. V was shortened by 5 bases and J by 3 bases, with 14 bases between the two germline ends. Germline assignment: CDR1 MNHEY and CDR2 SMNVEV (reference sequence). This CDR3 reads CASSPGQILYEQYF. CDR3 bases: TGTGCCAGCAGTCCCGGACAGATACTCTACGAGCAGTACTTC.

The genes are TRBV13 and TRBJ2-7; 14 nucleotides line up with TRBD2. V was pared by 5 bases and J by 4 bases, with 4 bases of the junction left unmatched. The CDR3 length is 15 residues. From germline, CDR1 is PRHDT and CDR2 FYEKMQ (reference sequence). CDR3 DNA: TGTGCCAGCAGCCAAGGGACTAGCGGGGGATACGAGCAGTACTTC. This sequence encodes CASSQGTSGGYEQYF. Variable domain in full (rest from reference TRBV13 and TRBJ2-7): AAGVIQSPRHLIKEKRETATLKCYPIPRHDTVYWYQQGPGQDPQFLISFYEKMQSDKGSIPDRFSAQQFSDYHSELNMSSLELGDSALYFCASSQGTSGGYEQYFGPGTRLTVT.

This clone was recorded once. CDR3 in amino acids: CASRVAGGSQETQYF. CDR3 DNA sequence: TGTGCCAGCAGGGTAGCGGGTGGTTCTCAAGAGACCCAGTACTTC. This sequence joins TRBV27 and TRBJ2-5, with TRBD2 identical over 7 bases. This CDR3 has 15 residues. With 6 bases clipped from V and 2 bases from J, the junction kept 9 bases outside the gene matches. Germline V gives CDR1 MNHEY, CDR2 SMNVEV (reference sequence).

The chain couples TRBV7-9 to TRBJ2-7; D may match TRBD1 or TRBD2 (5 bases each). Germline CDR1 is SEHNR and CDR2 is FQNEAQ (reference sequence). The CDR3 has 16 residues. The V gene lost 5 bases and the J gene lost 4 bases, with 21 bases spanning the gap. CDR3 coding DNA: TGTGCCAGCAGCGGGGTTAGTGCCAGGGAGAGGTACGAGCAGTACTTC. This translates into CASSGVSARERYEQYF.

The V gene is TRBV6-5, the J gene TRBJ2-1, with D tentatively TRBD2 (5 bases). The germline gives CDR1 MNHEY, CDR2 SVGAGI. Trimming removed 0 bases at V and 9 bases at J, with 15 bases between. The CDR3 sequence is 15 residues long. DNA for the CDR3: TGTGCCAGCAGTTACTCGACTAATCCTGGAGCTGAGCAGTTCTTC. This gives the protein CASSYSTNPGAEQFF.

This clone has a single count. The V and J genes are TRBV7-9 and TRBJ2-7, with 12 bases that match TRBD2. Germline lookup yields CDR1 SEHNR and CDR2 FQNEAQ (reference sequence). The CDR3 has 15 amino acids. J lost 4 bases, V lost 5 bases, and 6 bases had no gene match. The CDR3 nucleotides read TGTGCCAGCAGCCAAAGGACTAGCGGGATATACGAGCAGTACTTC. Its protein product is CASSQRTSGIYEQYF.

This chain uses TRBV11-2 with TRBJ2-3; no clear D. The CDR3 extends over 16 amino acids. The germline gives CDR1 SGHAT, CDR2 FQNNGV. The ends were cut back, 0 bases at V and 3 bases at J, with 13 bases in the middle. The DNA of the CDR3 is TGTGCCAGCAGCTTAGATGAATGGGTCCAAACAGATACGCAGTATTTT. This sequence encodes CASSLDEWVQTDTQYF.

This clone was seen a handful of times. This chain links TRBV5-4 with TRBJ1-2; the match to TRBD1 covers 7 bases. Germline V lookup: CDR1 SGHNT, CDR2 YYREEE (reference sequence). The CDR3 spans 12 residues. V was pared by 7 bases and J by 4 bases, with 4 bases of the junction left unmatched. The CDR3 DNA sequence: TGTGCCAGCCGGGACAGTCCCTATGGCTACACCTTC. Protein product: CASRDSPYGYTF. The complete variable domain, with remaining parts taken from reference TRBV5-4 and TRBJ1-2, reads ETGVTQSPTHLIKTRGQQVTLRCSSQSGHNTVSWYQQALGQGPQFIFQYYREEENGRGNFPPRFSGLQFPNYSSELNVNALELDDSALYLCASRDSPYGYTFGSGTRLTVV.